This record concerns one T cell receptor beta chain sequence. The antigen is unknown. CDR1 is MGHRA, CDR2 YSYEKL, per germline. The CDR3 covers 14 residues. V trimming: 4 bases; J trimming: 5 bases; junction bases outside the gene matches: 6. TCRdb's table, derived via immunoSEQ multiplex PCR, lists solely in-frame clones and lacks some. The sample yields roughly 73,000 clones, roughly 87% seen once. This entry comes from a study of graft-versus-host responses after intestinal transplantation. Across the whole study: Transplant types were multivisceral, liver-intestinal, or isolated intestinal. The recipients all started with anti-thymocyte globulin induction and then took tacrolimus and steroids for 2 to 3 years.

The chain uses TRBV4-1 and TRBJ2-3; TRBD2 aligns across 7 bases. The clonotype was recovered from a human donor who was the organ donor for an intestinal transplant. The specimen comprised unstimulated CD8+ T cells sorted from spleen or lymph node cells, sampled before transplant. CDR3 bases: TGCGCCAGCAGCCGGGCTAGCGGCCAAGATACGCAGTATTTT. Protein product: CASSRASGQDTQYF.